The 29 T cell receptor beta chains below come from one sample, sequenced in a study of low-dose radiotherapy and immunotherapy resistance in tumors. The time point: before trial treatment. Alpha and beta chains were covered, as first-strand cDNA relied on TRAV- and TRBV-specific primers. With a constant-region primer and a V-primer adapter, TCRs were subjected to roughly 20 PCR cycles of amplification. TCRdb processed the reads anew with MiXCR; each CDR3 protein has one entry. The sample lists around 79,000 distinct CDR3 sequences, approximately 20% occurring once. The sequences come from PBMCs, collected before treatment. The receptor source for this set is a male donor with prostate cancer.

This clonotype was counted at least ten times. The CDR3 here is CASSPRTGGISGYTF. CDR3 nucleotides: TGCGCCAGCAGCCCCCGGACAGGGGGGATCTCTGGCTACACCTTC. The J gene is TRBJ1-2, the V gene TRBV5-1; TRBD1 aligns across 10 bases. The junction had 10 bases not matched to a gene; V was cut back by 4 bases and J by 7 bases. CDR1 and CDR2 (germline): SGHRS, YFSETQ. This CDR3 contains 15 residues.

The V gene is TRBV7-2, the J gene TRBJ2-6, with unresolved D. This CDR3 is built from 14 residues. Germline CDR1 is SGHTA and CDR2 is FQGNSA. V lost 5 bases, J lost 0 bases, and 5 bases lay in between. CDR3: CASSKNSGANVLTF. In DNA form, the CDR3 reads TGTGCCAGCAGCAAAAACTCTGGGGCCAACGTCCTGACTTTC.

This clonotype was detected ten times or more. The chain carries TRBV28 and TRBJ2-7; TRBD2 matches at 7 bases. V lost 0 bases to trimming and J lost 7 bases; unmatched junction nucleotides: 15. Germline V gene data show CDR1 as MDHEN and CDR2 as SYDVKM. The CDR3 length is 17 residues. The CDR3 DNA follows: TGTGCCAGCAGTTTATGGGGGTGGTCCGGGAGGTCAGGAGAGCAGTACTTC. It codes for CASSLWGWSGRSGEQYF.

This clonotype has ten or more counts. The gene calls are TRBV7-8 and TRBJ1-4; possibly TRBD1 for D (6 bases). CDR3 length: 15 amino acids. The V end was cut by 4 bases, the J end by 3 bases, with 12 bases between. CDR1 is SGHVS and CDR2 is FQNEAQ in the germline V gene. The CDR3 loop is CASSSQGFANEKLFF. In DNA form, the CDR3 reads TGTGCCAGCAGCTCTCAGGGGTTTGCTAATGAAAAACTGTTTTTT.

The chain recombines TRBV28 with TRBJ2-1, with D perhaps matching TRBD1 or TRBD2 (5 bases each). Germline CDR1 MDHEN, CDR2 SYDVKM. The CDR3 spans 13 residues. Deletions cut 6 bases from V and 11 bases from J, with 17 bases between. DNA for the CDR3: TGTGCCAGCAGGGACCCGGGTGGGGGAAAGCAGTTCTTC. Amino acids: CASRDPGGGKQFF.

Details on this clonotype: The limits of the CDR3 on the DNA are not certain, so only TCRdb's listed CDR3 is given. The rearrangement uses TRBV19 and TRBJ1-3. The germline gives CDR1 LNHDA, CDR2 SQIVND (reference sequence). The CDR3 length is 15 residues, termini included. The CDR3 sequence: CASSPKVGNTIYFFF.

This clonotype was found many times. V is TRBV24-1 and J is TRBJ2-1; possibly TRBD1 or TRBD2 for D (6 bases each). V was cut by 5 bases and J by 0 bases, with 10 bases left in between. The CDR3 has 15 amino acids. The germline CDR1 and CDR2 sequences are KGHDR and SFDVKD. The CDR3 reads CATSAEGGSYNEQFF. The CDR3 DNA reads as TGTGCCACCAGTGCTGAGGGGGGCTCCTACAATGAGCAGTTCTTC.

Comments on this clonotype: This probably arose from a read error, given a far larger clone one base away. The CDR3 sequence is CASATGTVGRGSYNEQYF. In DNA form, the CDR3 reads TGTGCCAGCGCAACCGGGACAGTTGGCCGGGGCTCCTACAATGAGCAGTACTTC. The chain joins TRBV6-2 or TRBV6-3 to TRBJ2-4; 7 bases are a match to TRBD1. The CDR3 is 18 residues long. The junction had 29 bases not matched to a gene; V was cut back by 8 bases and J by 13 bases. CDR1 MNHEY and CDR2 SVGEGT come from the germline V gene.

This clonotype was observed at least ten times. The chain employs TRBV6-5 and TRBJ1-1; 7 bases map to TRBD1. Germline V gives CDR1 MNHEY, CDR2 SVGAGI. The CDR3 has 16 residues. V was pared by 5 bases and J by 0 bases, with 9 bases of the junction left unmatched. Written as DNA, the CDR3 is TGTGCCAGCAGTGGGGGGACAGAGTCCATGAACACTGAAGCTTTCTTT. Amino acid sequence: CASSGGTESMNTEAFF.

In this sample, this clonotype turned up many times. V and J are TRBV3-1 and TRBJ2-3; TRBD1 aligns across 9 bases. Losses at the gene ends were 2 bases for V and 5 bases for J; bases not matched to a gene: 14. Germline V gives CDR1 LGHDT, CDR2 YNNKEL (reference sequence). This CDR3 has 18 residues. The DNA of the CDR3 is TGTGCCAGCAGCCAATTGAGGGACAGGGCGGCACGGGGAGATACGCAGTATTTT. This translates into CASSQLRDRAARGDTQYF.

J is TRBJ2-2 and V is TRBV6-2 or TRBV6-3; D ambiguous. Per germline, CDR1 MNHEY and CDR2 SVGEGT. The V gene lost 8 bases and the J gene lost 7 bases, with 8 bases spanning the gap. CDR3 size: 11 residues. CDR3 nucleotides: TGTGCCAGCTGGTTTGGCGGGGAGCTGTTTTTT. Protein: CASWFGGELFF.

This clonotype has at least ten counts. The chain links TRBV5-5 to TRBJ2-5; 8 bases align to TRBD2. Germline V gives CDR1 SGHKS, CDR2 YYEKEE (reference sequence). Trimming cost V 2 bases and J 2 bases; bases outside gene matches: 5. This CDR3 spans 15 amino acids. The CDR3 spells CASSFQRGSQETQYF. The CDR3 region has the DNA TGTGCCAGCAGCTTTCAGCGGGGGTCTCAAGAGACCCAGTACTTC.

This clonotype appeared many times. The V gene is TRBV20-1, the J gene TRBJ2-1; 7 bases line up with TRBD1. Germline trimming cut 5 bases from V and 11 bases from J; bases unmatched to any gene: 15. The CDR3 is 14 residues long. In germline, CDR1 is DFQATT, CDR2 SNEGSKA (reference sequence). DNA for the CDR3: TGCAGTGCTGACACCGGGACAGACGGTAACAAGCAGTTCTTC. Protein: CSADTGTDGNKQFF.

Relative to its sample, this clonotype is medium-sized (0.01 to 0.1%). The rearrangement joins TRBV5-1 to TRBJ2-1; D unresolved. Germline lookup yields CDR1 SGHRS and CDR2 YFSETQ. V was cut by 0 bases and J by 1 base, with 11 bases left in between. The CDR3 runs 16 residues. DNA for the CDR3: TGCGCCAGCAGCTTGGTTGCCTTGGGATCCTACAATGAGCAGTTCTTC. It translates to CASSLVALGSYNEQFF. The full variable domain, completed using reference TRBV5-1 and TRBJ2-1, is KAGVTQTPRYLIKTRGQQVTLSCSPISGHRSVSWYQQTPGQGLQFLFEYFSETQRNKGNFPGRFSGRQFSNSRSEMNVSTLELGDSALYLCASSLVALGSYNEQFFGPGTRLTVL.

This clonotype was observed many times. The chain combines TRBV6-6 with TRBJ2-2; 7 bases are shared with TRBD2. Trimming removed 4 bases from V and 4 bases from J; junction bases left unmatched: 21. Germline CDR1 is MNHNY and CDR2 is SVGAGI (reference sequence). This CDR3 contains 20 residues. The CDR3 coding sequence is TGTGCCAGCAGTTGGTCCGCACTTAACAGCGGGAACTTCGGCACCGGGGAGCTGTTTTTT. The encoded protein is CASSWSALNSGNFGTGELFF.

This clonotype was counted at least ten times. The chain joins TRBV20-1 to TRBJ1-6; 9 bases fit TRBD1. This CDR3 region has 15 residues. The trim removed 2 bases at V and 9 bases at J, leaving 8 bases unmatched. Germline CDR1 and CDR2: DFQATT and SNEGSKA (reference sequence). CDR3 region: CSARYTGGAGSPLHF. The CDR3 DNA reads TGCAGTGCTAGATATACAGGGGGCGCGGGTTCACCCCTCCACTTT.

In its sample, this clonotype was seen many times. J is TRBJ2-6 and V is TRBV9, with D possibly being TRBD1 or TRBD2 (6 bases each). Trimming removed 6 bases from V and 2 bases from J, with 9 bases in between. Germline lookup yields CDR1 SGDLS and CDR2 YYNGEE. The CDR3 extends over 14 amino acids. The DNA of the CDR3 is TGTGCCAGCAAGGAGGGGGCTGGGGCCAACGTCCTGACTTTC. Translating it yields CASKEGAGANVLTF.

This clonotype has ten or more counts. The chain carries TRBV18 and TRBJ2-7, with D uncertain. The CDR3 spans 16 residues. Trimming took 2 bases from V and 0 from J, leaving 14 bases between them. Germline lookup yields CDR1 KGHSH and CDR2 LQKENI. The CDR3 nucleotides are TGTGCCAGCTCACCAAATGTATTACGGAGCTCCTACGAGCAGTACTTC. Amino acids: CASSPNVLRSSYEQYF.

There are many counts of this clonotype. The chain employs TRBV6-2 or TRBV6-3 and TRBJ2-1; the match to TRBD1 covers 10 bases. The V gene end was trimmed by 0 bases and the J gene end by 6 bases; junction bases not matched to a gene: 8. Germline lookup yields CDR1 MNHEY and CDR2 SVGEGT. The CDR3 consists of 17 residues. CDR3 loop: CASSYSILTGGGNEQFF. In DNA, the CDR3 is TGTGCCAGCAGTTACTCGATTTTGACAGGGGGCGGCAATGAGCAGTTCTTC.

This clonotype was counted many times. This chain's CDR3 is CASSRRDTTNTGELFF. CDR3 sequence (DNA): TGTGCCAGCAGTCGCCGGGACACAACGAACACCGGGGAGCTGTTTTTT. V is TRBV6-2 or TRBV6-3 and J is TRBJ2-2, with a weak D call TRBD1 (6 bases). The CDR3 spans 16 residues. The germline V gene has CDR1 MNHEY and CDR2 SVGEGT. The V and J ends lost 5 bases and 0 bases respectively, with 13 bases between them.

This clonotype was detected ten times or more. The chain has TRBV4-1 and TRBJ2-3; 8 bases align to TRBD1. The CDR3 length is 17 residues. Germline loops: CDR1 MGHRA, CDR2 YSYEKL. V was clipped by 2 bases and J by 0 bases; unmatched bases: 7. In DNA form, the CDR3 reads TGCGCCAGCAGCCAAAATACCGACAGGGGTAGCACAGATACGCAGTATTTT. Residues: CASSQNTDRGSTDTQYF.

At least ten counts were recorded for this clonotype. The chain recombines TRBV29-1 with TRBJ2-7; 8 bases match TRBD1. Trimming removed 5 bases from V and 7 bases from J; junction bases left unmatched: 10. This CDR3 has 13 residues. Germline values: CDR1 SQVTM, CDR2 ANQGSEA. Here the CDR3 DNA reads TGCAGCGTTATCGCCAGGGGGCGGTGGGAGCAGTACTTC. Residues: CSVIARGRWEQYF.

This clonotype was seen repeatedly, ten times or more. This chain links TRBV4-2 with TRBJ2-5, with 11 positions matching TRBD2. J lost 2 bases, V lost 1 base, and 3 bases had no gene match. From germline, CDR1 is LGHNA and CDR2 YNFKEQ. This CDR3 has 16 residues. The CDR3 reads CASSQARLAGQETQYF. The CDR3 DNA reads as TGTGCCAGCAGCCAAGCTAGACTAGCGGGGCAAGAGACCCAGTACTTC.

This clonotype was seen at least ten times. The chain recombines TRBV7-2 with TRBJ1-4; TRBD1 is a possible D gene (6 bases). Germline V CDR1 and CDR2: SGHTA, FQGNSA. V was clipped by 1 base and J by 5 bases, with 14 bases between them. The CDR3 loop spans 16 amino acids. Here the CDR3 DNA reads TGTGCCAGCAGCTTAGGGGGGACACCCTCAAATGAAAAACTGTTTTTT. Protein sequence: CASSLGGTPSNEKLFF.

The chain has TRBV3-1 and TRBJ2-1; 8 bases align to TRBD2. Germline CDR1 and CDR2: LGHDT and YNNKEL (reference sequence). V was clipped by 6 bases and J by 8 bases; unmatched bases: 9. The CDR3 contains 14 residues. DNA of the CDR3: TGTGCCAGCAGACCCAGCGGGAGTCCTGATGAGCAGTTCTTC. Its protein is CASRPSGSPDEQFF.

This clonotype has only a few counts. The V call is TRBV3-1, the J call TRBJ2-3, with no clear D. This CDR3 has 14 amino acids. Trimming removed 1 base at V and 1 base at J, with 6 bases between. Germline CDR1 is LGHDT and CDR2 is YNNKEL (reference sequence). The CDR3 DNA sequence: TGTGCCAGCAGCCAAGCTCGGGGCACAGATACGCAGTATTTT. It translates to CASSQARGTDTQYF.

This clonotype has a count of ten or more. The genes are TRBV28 and TRBJ2-1, with 7 positions matching TRBD2. V was clipped by 6 bases and J by 8 bases; unmatched bases: 16. The CDR3 consists of 16 residues. The germline V gene has CDR1 MDHEN and CDR2 SYDVKM. The CDR3: CASRFTPGRPQDEQFF. Written as DNA, the CDR3 is TGTGCCAGCAGGTTCACCCCCGGGAGGCCCCAGGATGAGCAGTTCTTC. Full variable domain (missing parts from reference TRBV28 and TRBJ2-1): DVKVTQSSRYLVKRTGEKVFLECVQDMDHENMFWYRQDPGLGLRLIYFSYDVKMKEKGDIPEGYSVSREKKERFSLILESASTNQTSMYLCASRFTPGRPQDEQFFGPGTRLTVL.

This clonotype has a count of ten or more. The rearrangement joins TRBV7-3 to TRBJ1-3; D gene ambiguous. Deletions cut 11 bases from V and 0 bases from J, with 5 bases between. There are 11 residues in the CDR3. Germline V gene lookup returns CDR1 SGHTA and CDR2 FQGTGA. The CDR3 sequence is CASGSGNTIYF. CDR3 nucleotide sequence: TGTGCCTCCGGCTCTGGAAACACCATATATTTT.

With respect to this clonotype: This likely reflects a read error, since a far larger clone is one base away. J is TRBJ2-7 and V is TRBV15; TRBD1 matches 7 bases. Trimming at V came to 2 bases and at J to 7 bases, leaving 14 bases not matched to a gene. CDR1 LNHNV and CDR2 YYDKDF come from the germline V gene (reference sequence). This CDR3 is 16 amino acids long. For the CDR3, the DNA is TGTGCCACCAGCAGAACTCCGGGACAGCAAGACAATGAGCAGTACTTC. It translates to CATSRTPGQQDNEQYF.